This T cell receptor beta chain was recorded in a study of shared clonotypes between healthy human individuals. Study-level results: Naive subsets, compared against memory subsets, generally had larger estimated richness values. Clonotypes shared by all four donors outscored non-shared clonotypes in generation probability.

On this clone itself: The antigen is unknown.

V was trimmed by 4 bases and J by 3 bases, leaving 7 bases between them. Per germline, CDR1 KGHSH and CDR2 LQKENI. The CDR3 consists of 14 residues. The authors ran the assay at deep level. Authors' processing steps: Filtering was not the same, since immunoSEQ gave junction-only sequences without quality scores. The data were produced by immunoSEQ multiplex PCR, yet TCRdb's version contains in-frame clones alone and is incomplete. The DNA was the basis for D and trimming; V, J and clone size are from that table. The table includes millions of clones, roughly 96% detected once. The sequenced sample was naive CD4+ T cells sorted from blood. Subset reported: CD45RA+ positively selected. This receptor was obtained from a man younger than 30 in good health. The chain uses TRBV18 and TRBJ1-6; D not resolved. The CDR3 loop is CASSRTDYNSPLHF. As DNA, the CDR3 is TGTGCCAGCTCACGGACGGACTATAATTCACCCCTCCACTTT.